This TCR beta chain was recorded in a study of control samples from healthy donors and cancer patients (TCRdb year 2020). For CDR1 and CDR2, the germline V gene lists SGHAT and FQNNGV. Trimming removed 0 bases from V and 4 bases from J, leaving 4 bases between the germline ends. The CDR3 sequence holds 13 residues, the cysteine and phenylalanine included. Only CDR3 DNA remains: 39 bases, in frame from the first base. In regard to this clone: Which antigen it targets is not known. No clone much larger than this one lies a single base away; base qualities are absent.

The library was built by means of the immunoSEQ multiplex PCR assay. TCRdb stores this immuneACCESS table with in-frame sequences only. Part of the clones is absent; in the studies checked, under half of the shortfall reflects unresolved V genes, and no reason is known for the rest. The sample table records more than 100,000 clones; 80% to 95% of these occur just once. The top ten hold about 2.5% of the sample. The chain joins TRBV11-2 to TRBJ1-5; the D gene identity is not certain. The origin of this receptor is a man aged 18 to 30 in good health. Sequenced: blood. The DNA is as follows: TGTGCCAGCAGCTTAGACAGAAATCAGCCCCAGCATTTT. Its protein product is CASSLDRNQPQHF.